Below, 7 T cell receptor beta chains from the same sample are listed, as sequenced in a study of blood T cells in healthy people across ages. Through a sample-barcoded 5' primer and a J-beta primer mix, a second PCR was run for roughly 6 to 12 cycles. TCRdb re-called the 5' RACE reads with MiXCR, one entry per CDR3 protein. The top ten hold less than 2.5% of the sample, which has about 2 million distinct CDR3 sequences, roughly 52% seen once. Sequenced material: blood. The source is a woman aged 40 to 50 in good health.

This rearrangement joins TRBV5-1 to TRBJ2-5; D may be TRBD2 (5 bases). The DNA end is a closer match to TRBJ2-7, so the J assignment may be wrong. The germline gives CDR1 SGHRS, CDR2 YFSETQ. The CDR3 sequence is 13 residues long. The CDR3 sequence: CASSGETFHEQYF. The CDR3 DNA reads TGCGCCAGCAGCGGGGAGACATTTCACGAGCAGTACTTC.

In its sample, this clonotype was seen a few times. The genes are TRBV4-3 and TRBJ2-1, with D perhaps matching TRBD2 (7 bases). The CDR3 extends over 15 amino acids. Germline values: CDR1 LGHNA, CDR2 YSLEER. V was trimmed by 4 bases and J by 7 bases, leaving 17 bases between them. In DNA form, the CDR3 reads TGCGCCAGCAGCCGCAGCAGAGGGGGGGGGAATGAGCAGTTCTTC. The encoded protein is CASSRSRGGGNEQFF.

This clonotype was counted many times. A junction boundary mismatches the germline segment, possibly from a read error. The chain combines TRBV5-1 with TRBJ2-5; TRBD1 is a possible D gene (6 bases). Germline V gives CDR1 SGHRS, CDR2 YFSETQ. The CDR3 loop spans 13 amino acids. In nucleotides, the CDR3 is TGTGCCAGCAGCTCCGACAGGCAAGAGACCCAGTACTTC. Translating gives CASSSDRQETQYF. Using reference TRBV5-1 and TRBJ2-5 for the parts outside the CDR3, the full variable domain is KAGVTQTPRYLIKTRGQQVTLSCSPISGHRSVSWYQQTPGQGLQFLFEYFSETQRNKGNFPGRFSGRQFSNSRSEMNVSTLELGDSALYLCASSSDRQETQYFGPGTRLLVL.

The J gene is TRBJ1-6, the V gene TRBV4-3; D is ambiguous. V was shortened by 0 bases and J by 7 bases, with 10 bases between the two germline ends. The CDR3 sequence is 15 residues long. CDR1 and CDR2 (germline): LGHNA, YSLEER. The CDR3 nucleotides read TGCGCCAGCAGCCAAGAAAAGGGTGGAAATTCACCCCTCCACTTT. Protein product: CASSQEKGGNSPLHF.

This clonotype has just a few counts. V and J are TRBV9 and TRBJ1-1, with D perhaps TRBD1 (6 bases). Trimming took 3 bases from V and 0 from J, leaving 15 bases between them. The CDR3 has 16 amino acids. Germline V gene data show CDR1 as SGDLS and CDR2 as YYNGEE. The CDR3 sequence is CASSAKQGLVNTEAFF. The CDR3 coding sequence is TGTGCCAGCAGCGCCAAACAGGGACTGGTGAACACTGAAGCTTTCTTT.

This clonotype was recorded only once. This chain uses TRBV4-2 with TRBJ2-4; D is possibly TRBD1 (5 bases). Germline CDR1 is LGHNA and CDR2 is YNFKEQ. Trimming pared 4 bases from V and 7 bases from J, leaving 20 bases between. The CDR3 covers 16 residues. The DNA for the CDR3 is TGTGCCAGCAGCCGCGATCTCAGCAGGGCGCGGAACATTCAGTACTTC. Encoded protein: CASSRDLSRARNIQYF.

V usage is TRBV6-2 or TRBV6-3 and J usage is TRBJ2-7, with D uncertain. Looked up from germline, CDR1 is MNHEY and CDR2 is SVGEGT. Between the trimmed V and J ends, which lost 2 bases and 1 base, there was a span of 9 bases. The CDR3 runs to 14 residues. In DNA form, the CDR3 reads TGTGCCAGCAGTTACGGCAAGCCGTCCTACGAGCAGTACTTC. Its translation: CASSYGKPSYEQYF.